Below, one T cell receptor (beta chain) is given with its context. The germline gives CDR1 SNHLY, CDR2 FYNNEI. CDR3 length: 17 residues. Trimming stripped 4 bases from V and 2 bases from J, with 20 bases between. CD8+ and CD4+ T cells from blood underwent TCR beta sequencing, which was carried out in a high-throughput format. It was treatment-naive patients with stable or active relapsing-remitting disease who made up the multiple sclerosis controls. In contrast to the negatively isolated CD8+ and CD4+ T cells, TEMRA cells were FACS-enriched. Random hexamers were used to reverse transcribe an amount of roughly 0.45 to 1 ug RNA. Across 54 Vbeta and 13 Jbeta, immunoSEQ multiplex PCR amplified TCR beta CDR3. TCRdb reprocessed the immunoSEQ multiplex PCR reads via MiXCR and lists one record per CDR3 protein. The table records 40,000 to 60,000 distinct CDR3 sequences, 85% to 95% of them present only once.

The data were obtained in a study of CD8 T cells in Susac syndrome. The chain carries TRBV2 and TRBJ1-2; perhaps TRBD1 as D (5 bases). This TCR came from a human donor with multiple sclerosis. The sample comprised CD8+ T cells from PBMCs. CDR3 sequence (DNA): TGTGCCAGCAGTGTTGGATTTGGGCAGGGCCGGAACTATGGCTACACCTTC. This sequence encodes CASSVGFGQGRNYGYTF.